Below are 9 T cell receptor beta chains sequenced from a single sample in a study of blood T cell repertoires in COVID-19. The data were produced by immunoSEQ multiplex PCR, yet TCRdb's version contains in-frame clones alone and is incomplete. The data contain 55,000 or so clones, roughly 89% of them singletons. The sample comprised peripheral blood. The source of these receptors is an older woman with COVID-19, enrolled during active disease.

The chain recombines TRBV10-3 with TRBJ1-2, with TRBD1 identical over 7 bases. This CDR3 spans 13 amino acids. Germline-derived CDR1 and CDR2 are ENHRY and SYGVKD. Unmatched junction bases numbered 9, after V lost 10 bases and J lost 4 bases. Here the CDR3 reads CATRQGLIYGYTF. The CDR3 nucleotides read TGTGCCACCAGACAGGGCCTGATCTATGGCTACACCTTC.

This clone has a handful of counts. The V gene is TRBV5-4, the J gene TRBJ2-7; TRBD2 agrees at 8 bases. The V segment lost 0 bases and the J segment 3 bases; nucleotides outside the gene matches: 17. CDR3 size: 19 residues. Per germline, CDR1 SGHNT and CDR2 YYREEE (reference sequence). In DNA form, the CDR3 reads TGTGCCAGCAGCTTGGTGCGGCCTAGCGGGCTACCCACGAACTACGAGCAGTACTTC. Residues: CASSLVRPSGLPTNYEQYF.

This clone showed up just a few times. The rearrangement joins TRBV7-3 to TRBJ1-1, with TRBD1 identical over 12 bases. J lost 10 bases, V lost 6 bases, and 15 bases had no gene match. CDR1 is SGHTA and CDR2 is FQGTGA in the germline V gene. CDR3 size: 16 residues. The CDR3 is CASSNLGTGGLGRAFF. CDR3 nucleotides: TGTGCCAGCAGTAACCTGGGGACAGGGGGCTTAGGCCGAGCTTTCTTT.

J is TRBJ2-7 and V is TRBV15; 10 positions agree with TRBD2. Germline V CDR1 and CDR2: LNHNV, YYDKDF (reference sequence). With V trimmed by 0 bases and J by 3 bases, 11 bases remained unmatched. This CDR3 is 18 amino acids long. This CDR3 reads CATSRETSASGRRYEQYF. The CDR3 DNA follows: TGTGCCACCAGCAGAGAAACCTCGGCTAGCGGGAGACGCTACGAGCAGTACTTC.

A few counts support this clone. CDR3 DNA sequence: TGCGCCAGGGCAACAGGGGGCAGAGAGAACACTGAAGCTTTCTTT. Protein product: CARATGGRENTEAFF. The J gene is TRBJ1-1, the V gene TRBV10-1; 9 positions agree with TRBD1. V lost 9 bases and J lost 1; bases outside the gene matches: 9. CDR3 length equals 15 residues. Germline-derived CDR1 and CDR2 are WNHNN and SYGVQD (reference sequence).

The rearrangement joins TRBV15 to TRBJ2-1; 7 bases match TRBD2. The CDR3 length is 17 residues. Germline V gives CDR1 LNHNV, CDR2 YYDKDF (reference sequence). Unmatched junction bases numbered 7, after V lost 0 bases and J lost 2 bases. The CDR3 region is CATSRDRLADPYNEQFF. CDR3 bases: TGTGCCACCAGCAGAGATCGTCTAGCGGATCCCTACAATGAGCAGTTCTTC.

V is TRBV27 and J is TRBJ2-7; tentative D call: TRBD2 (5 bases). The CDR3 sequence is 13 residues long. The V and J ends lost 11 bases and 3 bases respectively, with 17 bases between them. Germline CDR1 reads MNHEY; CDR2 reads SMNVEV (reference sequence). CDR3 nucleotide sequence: TGTGCCTGCCGACGAGCGGATCGCTACGAGCAGTACTTC. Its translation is CACRRADRYEQYF.

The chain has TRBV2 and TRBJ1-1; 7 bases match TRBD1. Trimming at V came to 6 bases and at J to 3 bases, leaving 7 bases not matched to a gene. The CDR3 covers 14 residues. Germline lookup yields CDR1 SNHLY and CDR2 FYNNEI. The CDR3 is CASSTQGMDTEAFF. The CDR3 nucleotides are TGTGCCAGCAGCACACAGGGGATGGACACTGAAGCTTTCTTT.

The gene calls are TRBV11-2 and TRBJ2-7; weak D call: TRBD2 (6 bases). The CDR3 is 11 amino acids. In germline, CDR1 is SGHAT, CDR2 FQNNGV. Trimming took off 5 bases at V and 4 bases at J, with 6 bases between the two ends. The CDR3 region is CASSGGYEQYF. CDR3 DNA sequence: TGTGCCAGCAGCGGGGGGTACGAGCAGTACTTC.